This T cell receptor beta chain derives from a study of graft-versus-host responses after intestinal transplantation. Study-level information: Tacrolimus plus steroids were given to all recipients for 2 to 4 years, preceded by anti-thymocyte globulin induction.

Profiled with immunoSEQ multiplex PCR; TCRdb holds only in-frame clones, not every one. The table includes about 98,000 clones, 86% detected once. This CDR3 spans 14 amino acids. V was trimmed by 0 bases and J by 2 bases, leaving 9 bases between them. The germline V gene has CDR1 SGDLS and CDR2 YYNGEE. The J gene is TRBJ2-7, the V gene TRBV9, with D perhaps matching TRBD2 (6 bases). The sequence was obtained from a human patient who received an intestinal transplant, so some T cells may come from the graft donor. The starting material was PBMCs, obtained 255 days after intestinal transplant. CDR3 residues: CASSVDGSPYEQYF. CDR3 bases: TGTGCCAGCAGCGTAGACGGGAGTCCCTACGAGCAGTACTTC. Together with reference TRBV9 and TRBJ2-7, the CDR3 gives the full variable domain: DSGVTQTPKHLITATGQRVTLRCSPRSGDLSVYWYQQSLDQGLQFLIQYYNGEERAKGNILERFSAQQFPDLHSELNLSSLELGDSALYFCASSVDGSPYEQYFGPGTRLTVT.